The source of this T cell receptor (beta chain) is a study of T cell responses to AZD1222 COVID-19 vaccine. The study, taken as a whole, reports: Among spike-specific TCRs, nearly half reportedly target unmutated variant regions. There were vaccine-associated CD4 TCRs across spike, dominant at 160-218 and 743-854. Donors were largely white British and mainly female; clonal diversity was possibly underestimated.

With 1 base removed from V and 10 bases from J, the gap between germline ends came to 14 bases. This CDR3 is 14 amino acids long. The V gene's germline CDR1 is LGHNA and CDR2 YSLEER. Investigators merged groups given second doses at roughly 4 or roughly 12 weeks. As concerns this clone: Antigen specificity is unknown.

Clones were sequenced by immunoSEQ multiplex PCR, and TCRdb holds only the in-frame ones, with some missing. The sample includes around 150,000 clones, around 87% seen only once; the top ten take 4% to 4.5%. This clonotype originated in an adult who received the AZD1222 COVID-19 vaccine. The specimen comprised peripheral blood, sampled 28 days after the second AZD1222 dose. This sequence joins TRBV4-3 and TRBJ2-1; D may be TRBD2 (7 bases). The chain's CDR3 is CASSQGPGGHEQFF. In nucleotides, the CDR3 is TGCGCCAGCAGCCAAGGCCCCGGGGGGCACGAGCAGTTCTTC.